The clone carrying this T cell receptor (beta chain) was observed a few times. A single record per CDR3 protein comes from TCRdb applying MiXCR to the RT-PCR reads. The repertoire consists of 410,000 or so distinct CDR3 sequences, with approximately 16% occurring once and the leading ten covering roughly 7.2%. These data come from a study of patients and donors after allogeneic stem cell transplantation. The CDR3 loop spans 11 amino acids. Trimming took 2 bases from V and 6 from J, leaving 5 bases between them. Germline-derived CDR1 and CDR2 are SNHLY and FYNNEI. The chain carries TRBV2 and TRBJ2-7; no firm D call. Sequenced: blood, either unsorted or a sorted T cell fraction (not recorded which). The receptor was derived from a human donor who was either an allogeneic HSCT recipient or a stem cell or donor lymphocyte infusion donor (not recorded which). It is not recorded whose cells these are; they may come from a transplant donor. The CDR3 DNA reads TGTGCCAGCAGTGAATATTTCGAGCAGTACTTC. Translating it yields CASSEYFEQYF.